A selection of T cell receptor beta chains follows, all from one sample in a study of blood T cell repertoires in COVID-19. Sequenced by immunoSEQ multiplex PCR; TCRdb stores in-frame clones only, minus some. The table lists about 220,000 clones, roughly 80% of them singletons, with 4.5% to 5.5% in the top ten. The sample comprised peripheral blood. Receptor source: a woman in her fifties or sixties who had recovered from COVID-19. Both conserved end residues are part of each CDR3. A D gene is named only where the DNA matches it firmly. Clone size, where shown, is once, few, many, or a class for clones that have expanded.

J | D | size | V | length | DNA | CDR3
TRBJ1-5 | - | - | TRBV7-2 | 15 | TGTGCCAGCAGCTCGGCTTCGGGGGTTCGTCAGCCCCAGCATTTT | CASSSASGVRQPQHF
TRBJ1-1 | TRBD1 | - | TRBV6-5 | 14 | TGTGCCAGCAGTTTACCGGGACAGGGTACTGAAGCTTTCTTT | CASSLPGQGTEAFF
TRBJ1-6 | - | - | TRBV30 | 15 | TGTGCCTGGAGCTTACTGAGGCTCGGCAATTCACCCCTCCACTTT | CAWSLLRLGNSPLHF
TRBJ2-3 | - | - | TRBV7-9 | 16 | TGTGCCAGCAGCCTAGATGGGACACGGGACACAGATACGCAGTATTTT | CASSLDGTRDTDTQYF
TRBJ2-1 | - | - | TRBV6-2/TRBV6-3 | 13 | TGTGCCAGCAGCCCTCTTCCGGTGAATGAGCAGTTCTTC | CASSPLPVNEQFF
TRBJ1-1 | - | - | TRBV10-3 | 14 | TGTGCCATCAGTGAGTCGTCATTGGGCAAAGAAGCTTTCTTT | CAISESSLGKEAFF
TRBJ1-1 | TRBD1 | - | TRBV7-2 | 15 | TGTGCCAGCAGCATTTCAGGGGGCCCGAGCACTGAAGCTTTCTTT | CASSISGGPSTEAFF
TRBJ1-1 | TRBD1 | - | TRBV7-3 | 15 | TGTGCCAGCAGCGGAGCAGGGGGAGTAGGCACTGAAGCTTTCTTT | CASSGAGGVGTEAFF
TRBJ2-2 | TRBD1 | once | TRBV5-1 | 14 | TGCGCCAGCAGGAGACAGGGCCGGGCCGGGGAGCTGTTTTTT | CASRRQGRAGELFF
TRBJ2-7 | - | - | TRBV6-2/TRBV6-3 | 14 | TGTGCCAGCAGTTACGACTTTATCTCCTACGAGCAGTACTTC | CASSYDFISYEQYF
TRBJ2-7 | TRBD2 | - | TRBV5-1 | 16 | TGCGCCAGCAGTCTGGGACTAGCGGGGGCCTCATACGAGCAGTACTTC | CASSLGLAGASYEQYF
TRBJ1-3 | - | - | TRBV12-3/TRBV12-4 | 13 | TGTGCCAGCAGTTTGCTCCTATTTAACACCATATATTTT | CASSLLLFNTIYF
TRBJ2-7 | TRBD2 | - | TRBV6-1 | 16 | TGTGCCAGCAGTGAGGAAGGACTAGCGGGGTCCTACGAGCAGTACTTC | CASSEEGLAGSYEQYF
TRBJ2-2 | TRBD2 | - | TRBV5-1 | 15 | TGCGCCAGTCGGGTAGCGGGGACGAACACCGGGGAGCTGTTTTTT | CASRVAGTNTGELFF
TRBJ1-1 | TRBD1 | - | TRBV5-1 | 15 | TGCGCCAGCAGCTTGACAGGGGGTGAGGAAACTGAAGCTTTCTTT | CASSLTGGEETEAFF
TRBJ1-1 | TRBD1 | - | TRBV7-3 | 15 | TGTGCCAGCAGCCCCACAGGGGTGTTGAACACTGAAGCTTTCTTT | CASSPTGVLNTEAFF